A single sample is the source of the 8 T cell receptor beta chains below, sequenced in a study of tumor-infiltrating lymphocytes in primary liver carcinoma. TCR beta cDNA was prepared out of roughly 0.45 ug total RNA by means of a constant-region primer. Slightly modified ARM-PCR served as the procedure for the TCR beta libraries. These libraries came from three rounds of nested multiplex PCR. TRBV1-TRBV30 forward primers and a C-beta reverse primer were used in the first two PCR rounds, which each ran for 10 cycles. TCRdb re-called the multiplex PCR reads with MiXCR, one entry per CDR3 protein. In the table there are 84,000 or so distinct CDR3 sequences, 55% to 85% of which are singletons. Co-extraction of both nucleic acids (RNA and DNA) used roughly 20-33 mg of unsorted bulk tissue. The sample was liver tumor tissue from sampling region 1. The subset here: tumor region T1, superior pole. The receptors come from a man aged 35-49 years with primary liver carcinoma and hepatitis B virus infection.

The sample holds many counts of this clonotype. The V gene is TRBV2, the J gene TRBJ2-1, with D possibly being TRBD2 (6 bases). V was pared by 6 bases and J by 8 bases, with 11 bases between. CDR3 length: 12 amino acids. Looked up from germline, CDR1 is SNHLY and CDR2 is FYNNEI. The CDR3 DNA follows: TGTGCCAGCAGCGGGAGAGGCGATGAGCAGTTCTTC. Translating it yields CASSGRGDEQFF.

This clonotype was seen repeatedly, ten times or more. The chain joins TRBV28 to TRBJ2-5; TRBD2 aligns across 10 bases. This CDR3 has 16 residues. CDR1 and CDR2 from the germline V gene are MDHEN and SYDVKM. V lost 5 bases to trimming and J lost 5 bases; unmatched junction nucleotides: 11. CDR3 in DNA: TGTGCCAGCAGTATGGGGGGGCTAGCGGGAGCTGAGACCCAGTACTTC. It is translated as CASSMGGLAGAETQYF.

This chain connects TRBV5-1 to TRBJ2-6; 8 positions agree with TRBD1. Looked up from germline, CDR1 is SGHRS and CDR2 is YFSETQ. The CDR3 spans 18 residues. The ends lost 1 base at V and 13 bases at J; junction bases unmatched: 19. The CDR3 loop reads CASSLQAGGYSGDNVLTF. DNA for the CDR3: TGCGCCAGCAGCTTGCAGGCAGGGGGCTACTCTGGGGACAATGTCCTGACTTTC.

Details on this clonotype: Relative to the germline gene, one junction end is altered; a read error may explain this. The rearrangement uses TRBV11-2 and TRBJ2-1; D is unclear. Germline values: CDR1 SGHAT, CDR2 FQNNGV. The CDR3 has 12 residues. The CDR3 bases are TGTGCCAGCAACACGGAGTACAATGAGCGGTTCTTC. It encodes CASNTEYNERFF. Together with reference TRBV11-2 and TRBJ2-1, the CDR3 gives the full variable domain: EAGVAQSPRYKIIEKRQSVAFWCNPISGHATLYWYQQILGQGPKLLIQFQNNGVVDDSQLPKDRFSAERLKGVDSTLKIQPAKLEDSAVYLCASNTEYNERFFGPGTRLTVL.

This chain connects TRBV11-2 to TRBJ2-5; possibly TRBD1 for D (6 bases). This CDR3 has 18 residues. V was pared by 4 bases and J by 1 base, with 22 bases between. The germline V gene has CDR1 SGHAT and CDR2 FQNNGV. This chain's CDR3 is CASSSYAGTWGSQETQYF. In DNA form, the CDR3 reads TGTGCCAGCAGCTCGTACGCAGGGACATGGGGTTCCCAAGAGACCCAGTACTTC. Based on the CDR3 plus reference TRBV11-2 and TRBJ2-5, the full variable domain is EAGVAQSPRYKIIEKRQSVAFWCNPISGHATLYWYQQILGQGPKLLIQFQNNGVVDDSQLPKDRFSAERLKGVDSTLKIQPAKLEDSAVYLCASSSYAGTWGSQETQYFGPGTRLLVL.

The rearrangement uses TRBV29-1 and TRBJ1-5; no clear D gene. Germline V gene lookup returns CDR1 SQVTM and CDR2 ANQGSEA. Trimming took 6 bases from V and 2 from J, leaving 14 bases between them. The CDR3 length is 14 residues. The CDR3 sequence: CSVDTRMGNQPQHF. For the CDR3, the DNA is TGCAGCGTCGACACAAGGATGGGCAATCAGCCCCAGCATTTT.

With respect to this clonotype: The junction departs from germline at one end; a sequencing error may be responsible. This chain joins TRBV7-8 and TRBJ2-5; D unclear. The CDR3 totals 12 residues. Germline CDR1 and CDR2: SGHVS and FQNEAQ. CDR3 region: CTSSPLLETQCF. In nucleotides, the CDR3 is TGTACCAGCAGCCCCTTGCTAGAGACCCAGTGCTTC. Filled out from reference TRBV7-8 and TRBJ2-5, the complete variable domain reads GAGVSQSPRYKVAKRGQDVALRCDPISGHVSLFWYQQALGQGPEFLTYFQNEAQLDKSGLPSDRFFAERPEGSVSTLKIQRTQQEDSAVYLCTSSPLLETQCFGPGTRLLVL.

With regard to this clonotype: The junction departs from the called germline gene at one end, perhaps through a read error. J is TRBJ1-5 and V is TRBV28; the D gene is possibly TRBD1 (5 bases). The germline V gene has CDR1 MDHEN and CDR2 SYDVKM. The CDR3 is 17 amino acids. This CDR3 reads CDSRVTRGLRSNQPQHF. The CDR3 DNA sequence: TGTGACAGCCGCGTTACAAGGGGCCTAAGAAGCAATCAGCCCCAGCATTTT.